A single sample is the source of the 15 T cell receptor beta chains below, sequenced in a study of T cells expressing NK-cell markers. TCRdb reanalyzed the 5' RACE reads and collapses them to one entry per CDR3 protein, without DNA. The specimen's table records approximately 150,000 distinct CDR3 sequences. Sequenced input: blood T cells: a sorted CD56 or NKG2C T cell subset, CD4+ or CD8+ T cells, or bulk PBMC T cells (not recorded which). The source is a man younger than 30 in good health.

The CDR3 region is CASSSPMAGDPFHTDTQYF. The rearrangement uses TRBV18 and TRBJ2-3; TCRdb's D gene call, TRBD1, goes unchecked for lack of DNA. Germline V gene data show CDR1 as KGHSH and CDR2 as LQKENI. This CDR3 has 19 amino acids.

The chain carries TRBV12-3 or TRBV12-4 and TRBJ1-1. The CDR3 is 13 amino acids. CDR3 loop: CASRNGELTEAFF.

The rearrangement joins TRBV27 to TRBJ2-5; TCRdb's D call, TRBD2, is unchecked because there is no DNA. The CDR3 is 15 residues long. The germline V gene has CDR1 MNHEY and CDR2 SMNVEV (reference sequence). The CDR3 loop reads CASSLWTSGKETQYF.

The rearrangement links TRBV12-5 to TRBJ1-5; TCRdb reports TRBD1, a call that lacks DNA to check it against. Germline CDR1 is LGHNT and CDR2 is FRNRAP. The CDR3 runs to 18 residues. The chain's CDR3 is CASGPPFWDRGHGQPQHF.

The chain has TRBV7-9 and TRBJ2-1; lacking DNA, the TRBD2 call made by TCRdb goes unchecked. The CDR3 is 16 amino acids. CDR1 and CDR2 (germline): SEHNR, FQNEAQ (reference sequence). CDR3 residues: CASSAVVGPAYNEQFF.

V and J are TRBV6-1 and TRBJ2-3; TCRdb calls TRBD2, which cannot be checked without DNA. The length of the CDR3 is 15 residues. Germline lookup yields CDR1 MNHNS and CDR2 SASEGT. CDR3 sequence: CASSQATGGYDTQYF.

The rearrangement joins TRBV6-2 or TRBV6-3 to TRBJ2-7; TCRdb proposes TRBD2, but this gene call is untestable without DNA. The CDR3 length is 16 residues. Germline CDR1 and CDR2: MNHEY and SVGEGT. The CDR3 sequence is CASNRALAVSSYEQYF.

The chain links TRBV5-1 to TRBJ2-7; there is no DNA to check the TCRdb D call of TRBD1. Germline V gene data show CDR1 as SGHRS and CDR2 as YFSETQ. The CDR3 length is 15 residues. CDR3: CASSSKQGLSYEQYF.

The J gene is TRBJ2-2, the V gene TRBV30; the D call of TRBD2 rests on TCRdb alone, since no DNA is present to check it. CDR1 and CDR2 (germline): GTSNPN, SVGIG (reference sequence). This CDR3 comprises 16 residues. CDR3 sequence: CAWRERKSGNTGELFF.

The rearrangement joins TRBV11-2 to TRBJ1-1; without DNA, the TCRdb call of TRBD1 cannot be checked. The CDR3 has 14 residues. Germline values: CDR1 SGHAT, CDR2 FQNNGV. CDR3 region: CASSEGGADTEAFF. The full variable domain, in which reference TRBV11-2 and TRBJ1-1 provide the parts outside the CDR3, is EAGVAQSPRYKIIEKRQSVAFWCNPISGHATLYWYQQILGQGPKLLIQFQNNGVVDDSQLPKDRFSAERLKGVDSTLKIQPAKLEDSAVYLCASSEGGADTEAFFGQGTRLTVV.

The CDR3 is CASSQSRVQGYEQYF. J is TRBJ2-7 and V is TRBV23-1; TCRdb's D call, TRBD1, is unchecked because there is no DNA. TRBV23-1 is an ORF for which the function is uncertain. The CDR3 contains 15 residues.

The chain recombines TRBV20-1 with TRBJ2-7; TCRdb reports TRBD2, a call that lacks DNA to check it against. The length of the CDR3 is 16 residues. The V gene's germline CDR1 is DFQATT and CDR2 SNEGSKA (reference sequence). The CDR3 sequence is CSAPGLVNRGSYEQYF.

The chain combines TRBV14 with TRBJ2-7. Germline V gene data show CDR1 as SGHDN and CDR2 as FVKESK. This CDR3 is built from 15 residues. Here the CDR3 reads CASSQEPVGSLEQYF.

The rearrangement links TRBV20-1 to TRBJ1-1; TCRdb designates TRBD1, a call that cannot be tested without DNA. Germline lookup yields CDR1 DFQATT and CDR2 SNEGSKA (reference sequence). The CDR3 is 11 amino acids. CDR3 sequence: CSTRTGIEAFF.

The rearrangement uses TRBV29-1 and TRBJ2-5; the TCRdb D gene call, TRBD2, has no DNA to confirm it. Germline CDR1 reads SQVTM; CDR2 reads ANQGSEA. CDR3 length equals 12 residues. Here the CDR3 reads CSVDDRRETQYF.